The 21 T cell receptor beta chains below all came from one sample that was sequenced in a study of PD-L1 blockade in urothelial cancer. The data were produced by immunoSEQ multiplex PCR, yet TCRdb's version contains in-frame clones alone and is incomplete. Of some 97,000 clones listed, roughly nine tenths are singletons. Sequencing used PBMCs, obtained around atezolizumab (anti-PD-L1) treatment. These receptor sequences come from a woman older than 75 with urothelial cancer.

The CDR3: CASRGGVGTGGNQPQHF. The CDR3 region has the DNA TGTGCCAGCAGGGGGGGGGTTGGGACAGGAGGCAATCAGCCCCAGCATTTT. The chain carries TRBV27 and TRBJ1-5, with 8 bases lining up with TRBD1. V was clipped by 6 bases and J by 2 bases; unmatched bases: 12. Germline V CDR1 and CDR2: MNHEY, SMNVEV (reference sequence). The CDR3 is 17 amino acids.

The sample holds a few counts of this clone. The chain uses TRBV5-6 and TRBJ1-2; D uncertain. The CDR3 length is 15 residues. The germline V gene encodes CDR1 SGHDT and CDR2 YYEEEE. V was trimmed by 1 base and J by 1 base, leaving 11 bases between them. The CDR3 nucleotides read TGTGCCAGCAGCTTGTCGGTCAACCTTAACTATGGCTACACCTTC. It yields the protein CASSLSVNLNYGYTF.

The CDR3 coding sequence is TGTGCCAGCAGACCGGACAGGGGGCTCGGCTACACCTTC. Residues: CASRPDRGLGYTF. This chain links TRBV6-5 with TRBJ1-2; TRBD1 aligns across 11 bases. CDR1 MNHEY and CDR2 SVGAGI come from the germline V gene. This CDR3 has 13 amino acids. V gave up 6 bases and J gave up 8 bases; unmatched junction bases: 5.

The gene calls are TRBV7-3 and TRBJ2-2; 7 bases map to TRBD2. This CDR3 is 15 amino acids long. Germline trimming cut 1 base from V and 1 base from J; bases unmatched to any gene: 0. Germline V gene lookup returns CDR1 SGHTA and CDR2 FQGTGA. The CDR3 coding sequence is TGTGCCAGCAGCTTAAGCGGGGGGAACACCGGGGAGCTGTTTTTT. Its protein product is CASSLSGGNTGELFF. The whole variable domain, filled in from reference TRBV7-3 and TRBJ2-2, reads GAGVSQTPSNKVTEKGKYVELRCDPISGHTALYWYRQSLGQGPEFLIYFQGTGAADDSGLPNDRFFAVRPEGSVSTLKIQRTERGDSAVYLCASSLSGGNTGELFFGEGSRLTVL.

This clone has a handful of counts. The chain employs TRBV30 and TRBJ1-3; TRBD1 aligns across 7 bases. V gave up 2 bases and J gave up 2 bases; unmatched junction bases: 6. CDR1 is GTSNPN and CDR2 is SVGIG in the germline V gene (reference sequence). This CDR3 has 15 residues. Written as DNA, the CDR3 is TGTGCCTGGAGTTCCGGGACAGTTGCTGGAAACACCATATATTTT. It encodes CAWSSGTVAGNTIYF.

This sequence joins TRBV6-1 and TRBJ1-3; D unclear. This CDR3 spans 14 amino acids. Between the trimmed V and J ends, which lost 6 bases and 2 bases, there was a span of 11 bases. Per the germline V gene, CDR1 is MNHNS and CDR2 is SASEGT. CDR3 amino acids: CASRRDPAGNTIYF. CDR3 in DNA: TGTGCCAGCAGGAGGGATCCGGCTGGAAACACCATATATTTT.

This rearrangement joins TRBV28 to TRBJ1-1; perhaps TRBD1 as D (5 bases). From germline, CDR1 is MDHEN and CDR2 SYDVKM. The length of the CDR3 is 14 residues. Trimming stripped 3 bases from V and 1 base from J, with 9 bases between. This CDR3 reads CASSLEGPNTEAFF. Written as DNA, the CDR3 is TGTGCCAGCAGTTTGGAGGGACCGAACACTGAAGCTTTCTTT.

In DNA form, the CDR3 reads TGCGCCAGCAGCTCAGGTAGCGGGAGAGAGACCCAGTACTTC. This codes for CASSSGSGRETQYF. The J gene is TRBJ2-5, the V gene TRBV5-1; TRBD2 matches 9 bases. The germline V gene has CDR1 SGHRS and CDR2 YFSETQ. With 3 bases clipped from V and 4 bases from J, the junction kept 4 bases outside the gene matches. The length of the CDR3 is 14 residues.

V and J are TRBV5-4 and TRBJ1-2; D is ambiguous. Trimming removed 0 bases at V and 4 bases at J, with 7 bases between. This CDR3 comprises 13 residues. Germline V gene lookup returns CDR1 SGHNT and CDR2 YYREEE (reference sequence). The CDR3 protein is CASSLVGAYGYTF. The DNA of the CDR3 is TGTGCCAGCAGCTTGGTTGGAGCCTATGGCTACACCTTC.

The gene calls are TRBV19 and TRBJ2-2; possibly TRBD2 for D (7 bases). V shed 10 bases and J shed 2 bases, with 17 bases lying between them. Germline values: CDR1 LNHDA, CDR2 SQIVND (reference sequence). CDR3 length: 15 residues. In DNA form, the CDR3 reads TGTGCCACTGCCGAGGGGGGGATAAACACCGGGGAGCTGTTTTTT. Translating it yields CATAEGGINTGELFF.

V is TRBV28 and J is TRBJ1-2, with D possibly TRBD1 on 6 matching bases. CDR1 is MDHEN, CDR2 SYDVKM, per germline. This CDR3 has 16 residues. V dropped 8 bases and J dropped 8 bases, with 27 bases sitting between them. CDR3 DNA sequence: TGTGCCAGCGGTTGGGGGATCGGGTGGTCAGGGGCCGGCTACACCTTC. Protein: CASGWGIGWSGAGYTF.

Only one count was recorded for this clone. The chain carries TRBV28 and TRBJ2-1; 12 bases are a match to TRBD2. The germline V gene has CDR1 MDHEN and CDR2 SYDVKM. V shed 5 bases and J 5 bases; nucleotides not matched to a gene: 7. This CDR3 spans 16 amino acids. CDR3: CASSRSRTSGNNEQFF. In DNA form, the CDR3 reads TGTGCCAGCAGTCGCAGTCGGACTAGCGGGAACAATGAGCAGTTCTTC.

This chain connects TRBV5-4 to TRBJ2-2; TRBD2 matches at 9 bases. Trimming removed 0 bases from V and 4 bases from J; junction bases left unmatched: 1. CDR1 and CDR2 from the germline V gene are SGHNT and YYREEE (reference sequence). The CDR3 consists of 15 residues. The CDR3 loop reads CASSLAGLATGELFF. The CDR3 DNA reads TGTGCCAGCAGCTTGGCGGGACTAGCCACCGGGGAGCTGTTTTTT.

This chain connects TRBV11-2 to TRBJ1-1; TRBD1 matches at 7 bases. The CDR3 runs 14 residues. Trimming took 1 base from V and 11 from J; bases not matched to a gene: 10. Germline assignment: CDR1 SGHAT and CDR2 FQNNGV. CDR3 residues: CASSLVGGSVFAFF. CDR3 nucleotide sequence: TGTGCCAGCAGCTTAGTAGGGGGCAGTGTGTTTGCTTTCTTT. The full variable domain, in which reference TRBV11-2 and TRBJ1-1 provide the parts outside the CDR3, is EAGVAQSPRYKIIEKRQSVAFWCNPISGHATLYWYQQILGQGPKLLIQFQNNGVVDDSQLPKDRFSAERLKGVDSTLKIQPAKLEDSAVYLCASSLVGGSVFAFFGQGTRLTVV.

The rearrangement uses TRBV11-3 and TRBJ2-1, with TRBD2 matching over 14 bases. Germline loops: CDR1 SGHNT, CDR2 YENEEA. CDR3 size: 14 residues. V shed 8 bases and J 7 bases; nucleotides not matched to a gene: 4. The CDR3 nucleotides read TGTGCCAGCCAGGGACTAGCGGGAGAAAATGAGCAGTTCTTC. Translated, it gives CASQGLAGENEQFF.

V usage is TRBV27 and J usage is TRBJ1-2; D gene unclear. This CDR3 is 14 amino acids long. The germline V gene encodes CDR1 MNHEY and CDR2 SMNVEV (reference sequence). V was cut by 4 bases and J by 4 bases, with 13 bases left in between. The CDR3 DNA reads as TGTGCCAGCAGTTCCCGACCGACTATCTATGGCTACACCTTC. As protein: CASSSRPTIYGYTF.

The rearrangement links TRBV10-1 to TRBJ2-1, with TRBD2 identical over 10 bases. The V gene end was trimmed by 6 bases and the J gene end by 6 bases; junction bases not matched to a gene: 5. Germline values: CDR1 WNHNN, CDR2 SYGVQD (reference sequence). The CDR3 contains 14 residues. CDR3 amino acids: CASRASGSGNEQFF. The DNA for the CDR3 is TGCGCCAGCAGGGCTAGCGGGAGTGGCAATGAGCAGTTCTTC.

The V gene is TRBV10-2, the J gene TRBJ2-7, with 8 bases identical to TRBD2. The germline gives CDR1 WSHSY, CDR2 SAAADI. The V and J ends lost 4 bases and 5 bases, in that order; junction bases with no gene match: 10. The CDR3 length is 15 residues. CDR3 sequence (DNA): TGCGCCAGCAGTGGTCGAGCGGGAGAGTCTAACGAGCAGTACTTC. Its protein product is CASSGRAGESNEQYF.

The J gene is TRBJ2-2, the V gene TRBV19; the match to TRBD1 covers 7 bases. V lost 3 bases, J lost 7 bases, and 11 bases stayed unmatched. The CDR3 extends over 16 amino acids. Germline values: CDR1 LNHDA, CDR2 SQIVND (reference sequence). The CDR3 is CASSIGAGGVVGELFF. CDR3 nucleotides: TGTGCCAGTAGTATCGGGGCAGGGGGTGTCGTCGGGGAGCTGTTTTTT.

Only one count was recorded for this clone. The sample has other DNA sequences that encode this CDR3 too. This chain joins TRBV7-3 and TRBJ2-1; the match to TRBD2 covers 12 bases. Germline V gene lookup returns CDR1 SGHTA and CDR2 FQGTGA. CDR3 length: 15 residues. The V gene end was trimmed by 5 bases and the J gene end by 7 bases; junction bases not matched to a gene: 6. DNA of the CDR3: TGTGCCAGCAGCCCTTCTAGCGGGAGGGGAAATGAGCAGTTCTTC. Its translation: CASSPSSGRGNEQFF.

V gene TRBV5-1 combines with J gene TRBJ2-1, with TRBD2 matching 10 bases. With V trimmed by 0 bases and J by 9 bases, 3 bases remained unmatched. The CDR3 totals 14 residues. The germline gives CDR1 SGHRS, CDR2 YFSETQ. As DNA, the CDR3 is TGCGCCAGCAGCTTGGAGCTAGCGGGAGCTGAGCAGTTCTTC. As protein: CASSLELAGAEQFF.